Listed below are T cell receptor beta chains from one sample, sequenced in a study of shared clonotypes between healthy human individuals. Using immunoSEQ multiplex PCR, the repertoire was profiled, and TCRdb retains in-frame clones only, with some absent. This table has 1.4 million to 1.5 million clones, roughly 97% appearing once. Material for sequencing was naive CD4+ T cells sorted from blood. The receptors were sampled from a young man in good health. The CDR3 runs from the conserved cysteine through the conserved F or W. A D gene is named only where the DNA matches it firmly. Clone size is not always given. Where it is, it says once, few, many or a class for expanded clones.

V,D,J,size,DNA,CDR3
TRBV21-1,-,TRBJ2-5,-,TGTGCCAGCAGCGCTAGGACCCAAGAGACCCAGTACTTC,CASSARTQETQYF
TRBV6-5,-,TRBJ1-2,-,TGTGCCAGCAGGGACACTCTAAGACCTGGCTACACCTTC,CASRDTLRPGYTF
TRBV4-3,TRBD2,TRBJ2-1,once,TGCGCCAGCAGCCATCCCTCGGGCGGGAGGACCTACAATGAGCAGTTCTTC,CASSHPSGGRTYNEQFF
TRBV7-9,-,TRBJ2-1,-,TGTGCCAGCAGCCAGGACGGGAGCTCCTACAATGAGCAGTTCTTC,CASSQDGSSYNEQFF
TRBV9,TRBD2,TRBJ2-3,-,TGTGCCAGCAGCGCGGGACTAGTGGCGGATACGCAGTATTTT,CASSAGLVADTQYF
TRBV27,-,TRBJ1-3,-,TGTGCCAGCAGTTTCCTGGGGGGGGACTCTGGAAACACCATATATTTT,CASSFLGGDSGNTIYF
TRBV7-2,-,TRBJ2-1,-,TGTGCCAGCAGTAGAGACCCGGCTACCTACAATGAGCAGTTCTTC,CASSRDPATYNEQFF
TRBV7-2,-,TRBJ2-7,-,TGTGCCAGCAGCCCGTCGGCAGGCCACTCCTACGAGCAGTACTTC,CASSPSAGHSYEQYF
TRBV18,TRBD2,TRBJ2-3,once,TGTGCCAGCGGCCCCGACGGGAGGGCCACAGATACGCAGTATTTT,CASGPDGRATDTQYF
TRBV20-1,-,TRBJ2-3,-,TGCAGGGCGGGTAGGGATACGCAGTATTTT,CRAGRDTQYF
TRBV11-3,-,TRBJ2-2,-,TGTGCCAGCAGCCTCCGGGAGTCCGGGGAGCTGTTTTTT,CASSLRESGELFF
TRBV15,-,TRBJ1-5,-,TGTGCCACCAGCATAGAGGCTAGGCAGCCCCAGCATTTT,CATSIEARQPQHF
TRBV30,-,TRBJ2-2,-,TGTGCCTGGACTTCTTCGAGCGGGGAGCTGTTTTTT,CAWTSSSGELFF
TRBV21-1,-,TRBJ1-3,-,TGTGCCAGCAGCAAAGTAGGCGGGCTGAACTCTGGAAACACCATATATTTT,CASSKVGGLNSGNTIYF
TRBV6-5,-,TRBJ1-4,-,TGTGCCAGCAGTCCTGCAGGGACGGACGAAAAACTGTTTTTT,CASSPAGTDEKLFF
TRBV5-1,TRBD1,TRBJ2-2,-,TGCGCCAGCAGCTTGCTCAGGGGGCAGGGCACCGGGGAGCTGTTTTTT,CASSLLRGQGTGELFF
TRBV30,-,TRBJ2-3,-,TGTGCCTGGATGGCCTCAGATACGCAGTATTTT,CAWMASDTQYF
TRBV2,-,TRBJ2-5,-,TGTGCCAGCAGGACTTTATACCAAGAGACCCAGTACTTC,CASRTLYQETQYF
TRBV28,TRBD2,TRBJ2-3,once,TGTGCCAGCACCCCCGCGGGACTAGCGAGGTCGGGCACAGATACGCAGTATTTT,CASTPAGLARSGTDTQYF
TRBV29-1,-,TRBJ2-7,-,TGCAGCGGGAGACAGCACTTCGGGGACGAGCAGTACTTC,CSGRQHFGDEQYF
TRBV18,-,TRBJ2-7,-,TGTGCCAGCTCACCGGATGAGGCTCGCCGATACTTC,CASSPDEARRYF
TRBV11-2,-,TRBJ2-1,-,TGTGCCAGCGGAGGGAGCTCCTACAATGAGCAGTTCTTC,CASGGSSYNEQFF
TRBV5-1,-,TRBJ2-5,-,TGCGCCAGCAGCACCCCCACAGGGTACCAAGAGACCCAGTACTTC,CASSTPTGYQETQYF
TRBV11-3,-,TRBJ2-5,-,TGTGCCAGCAGCTTATTGGGGGACAACCAAGAGACCCAGTACTTC,CASSLLGDNQETQYF
TRBV6-1,-,TRBJ2-5,-,TGTGCCAGCAGTGCCACAGGTTTTTGGCAAGAGACCCAGTACTTC,CASSATGFWQETQYF
TRBV10-1,TRBD1,TRBJ1-1,few,TGCGCCAGCAGTACAGGGGTGAACACTGAAGCTTTCTTT,CASSTGVNTEAFF
TRBV5-1,TRBD2,TRBJ2-1,-,TGCGCCAGCAGCTTGGTTGCGGGAGCGTCCTACAATGAGCAGTTCTTC,CASSLVAGASYNEQFF
TRBV28,-,TRBJ1-3,-,TGTGCCAGCAGGGCAGGCTCCTCTGGAAACACCATATATTTT,CASRAGSSGNTIYF
TRBV12-5,-,TRBJ2-3,-,TGTGCTAGTGCGGAGGGTCGGGGTACGCAGTATTTT,CASAEGRGTQYF
TRBV29-1,-,TRBJ2-1,-,TGCAGCGTTGTCGAAACCAATGAGCAGTTCTTC,CSVVETNEQFF
TRBV28,-,TRBJ1-2,-,TGTGCCAGCAGTAGCCAAATTCAGGGCTATGGCTACACCTTC,CASSSQIQGYGYTF
TRBV28,-,TRBJ2-5,-,TGTGCCAGCGGTCCAGCGGGCCTCCAAGAGACCCAGTACTTC,CASGPAGLQETQYF
TRBV19,-,TRBJ1-2,-,TGTGCCAGTAGTACCTTACCGGGTACTAACTATGGCTACACCTTC,CASSTLPGTNYGYTF
TRBV25-1,-,TRBJ2-5,-,TGTGCCAGCAGTGAATTCCAGGGTAAAGAGACCCAGTACTTC,CASSEFQGKETQYF
TRBV10-3,TRBD1,TRBJ2-6,-,TGTGCCACCGATAGCCCGGGACAGGGGATCTCTGGGGCCAACGTCCTGACTTTC,CATDSPGQGISGANVLTF
TRBV19,-,TRBJ2-1,-,TGTGCCAGTAGTACCCGACAGATATCCTACAATGAGCAGTTCTTC,CASSTRQISYNEQFF
TRBV28,-,TRBJ2-2,-,TGTGCCAGCAGCTCGCCGGGGCGGGGCCCTCCCGGGGAGCTGTTTTTT,CASSSPGRGPPGELFF
TRBV2,TRBD2,TRBJ2-3,-,TGTGCCAGCAGTGAACGGGACTACACAGATACGCAGTATTTT,CASSERDYTDTQYF
TRBV5-1,-,TRBJ2-7,-,TGCGCCAGCAGCCAGCGCCCCCTGACAGCTTCCTCCTACGAGCAGTACTTC,CASSQRPLTASSYEQYF
TRBV5-6,-,TRBJ1-2,-,TGTGCCAGCAGCTTGGACCTTAAAGGCTACACCTTC,CASSLDLKGYTF
TRBV5-1,-,TRBJ2-3,-,TGCGCCAGCACATCGATTCCTAGCACAGATACGCAGTATTTT,CASTSIPSTDTQYF
TRBV28,-,TRBJ2-5,-,TGTGCCAGCACCACCCAGGGCAGGGGACTTCAAGAGACCCAGTACTTC,CASTTQGRGLQETQYF
TRBV11-2,-,TRBJ1-2,-,TGTGCCAGCAGGAGACAGGACCGCATGGCGGGCTACACCTTC,CASRRQDRMAGYTF
TRBV7-7,TRBD1,TRBJ2-5,-,TGTGCTAGCAGCTTACCAGGACAGGGTCAAGAGACCCAGTACTTC,CASSLPGQGQETQYF
TRBV28,-,TRBJ2-7,-,TGTGCCAGCAGTTTGCCCCACGAGCAGTACTTC,CASSLPHEQYF
TRBV7-9,TRBD1,TRBJ2-7,-,TGTGCCAGCAGCTATTTAGGGGGCGACGAGCAGTACTTC,CASSYLGGDEQYF
TRBV5-4,TRBD1,TRBJ2-2,-,TGTGCCAGCAGCTTGGAGTCAGGGGGCTTCGGGGAGCTGTTTTTT,CASSLESGGFGELFF
TRBV7-9,-,TRBJ2-2,-,TGTGCCAGCAGCTTTGGAGGCGCGAACACCGGGGAGCTGTTTTTT,CASSFGGANTGELFF
TRBV2,-,TRBJ2-5,-,TGTGCCAGCAGTGAGTCATCCCTAGGGGTGACCCAGTACTTC,CASSESSLGVTQYF
TRBV9,TRBD2,TRBJ2-5,-,TGTGCCAGCAGCGCGTCCGCGGGAGGAGGTGAGACCCAGTACTTC,CASSASAGGGETQYF